The 18 T cell receptor beta chains listed next were all sequenced from one sample in a study of blood T cell repertoires in COVID-19. Using immunoSEQ multiplex PCR, the repertoire was profiled, and TCRdb retains in-frame clones only, with some absent. The data contain 110,000 to 150,000 clones, 80% to 90% of them seen just once; the ten biggest clones take up approximately 1.5%. Sequenced sample: peripheral blood. The receptors were sampled from a woman aged 45-60 years with acute or convalescent COVID-19.

The gene calls are TRBV9 and TRBJ2-7, with D possibly matching TRBD2 (5 bases). The CDR3 contains 15 residues. Germline V gene data show CDR1 as SGDLS and CDR2 as YYNGEE. V was clipped by 1 base and J by 6 bases, with 17 bases between them. In DNA, the CDR3 is TGTGCCAGCAGCGTACGGGTGGGAGAGCTCGGCGAGCAGTACTTC. Its protein is CASSVRVGELGEQYF.

The gene calls are TRBV2 and TRBJ1-5; TRBD1 might be the D (5 bases). Germline CDR1 SNHLY, CDR2 FYNNEI. This CDR3 has 14 residues. V was pared by 2 bases and J by 3 bases, with 8 bases between. Written as DNA, the CDR3 is TGTGCCAGCAGTGAACAGGGAATCAATCAGCCCCAGCATTTT. It encodes CASSEQGINQPQHF.

The chain is built from TRBV29-1 and TRBJ1-1; D uncertain. This CDR3 has 13 residues. V was shortened by 5 bases and J by 0 bases, with 10 bases between the two germline ends. Per the germline V gene, CDR1 is SQVTM and CDR2 is ANQGSEA. CDR3 sequence (DNA): TGCAGCGTTTATAACAGTTTGAACACTGAAGCTTTCTTT. It is translated as CSVYNSLNTEAFF.

This sequence joins TRBV19 and TRBJ1-1; 8 nucleotides agree with TRBD1. Germline values: CDR1 LNHDA, CDR2 SQIVND (reference sequence). V lost 7 bases, J lost 5 bases, and 6 bases stayed unmatched. There are 13 residues in the CDR3. The CDR3 loop reads CASTKDRVTEAFF. CDR3 nucleotides: TGTGCCAGTACCAAGGACAGGGTAACTGAAGCTTTCTTT.

V usage is TRBV21-1 and J usage is TRBJ2-7; the D call of TRBD1 is as the table states it, not checked on the DNA. TRBV21-1 is noted as a pseudogene. The CDR3 is 13 amino acids. CDR3 region: CASRGQHPREQYF. CDR3 bases: TGTGCCAGCAGGGGACAGCACCCTAGGGAGCAGTACTTC.

Only a few counts were recorded for this clone. This chain connects TRBV4-2 to TRBJ2-3; 8 bases fit TRBD2. Trimming at V came to 4 bases and at J to 5 bases, leaving 8 bases not matched to a gene. In germline, CDR1 is LGHNA, CDR2 YNFKEQ. This CDR3 has 15 amino acids. The DNA of the CDR3 is TGTGCCAGCAGCCCCGCGGGGGGCCGAGAAGATACGCAGTATTTT. This codes for CASSPAGGREDTQYF.

This rearrangement joins TRBV14 to TRBJ1-2, with 10 bases that match TRBD1. Unmatched junction bases numbered 11, after V lost 8 bases and J lost 5 bases. The CDR3 has 15 residues. Germline CDR1 reads SGHDN; CDR2 reads FVKESK. The CDR3 sequence is CASSPRDRGGYGYTF. The CDR3 DNA sequence: TGTGCCAGCTCTCCGAGGGACAGGGGAGGATATGGCTACACCTTC. Using reference TRBV14 and TRBJ1-2 for the parts outside the CDR3, the full variable domain is EAGVTQFPSHSVIEKGQTVTLRCDPISGHDNLYWYRRVMGKEIKFLLHFVKESKQDESGMPNNRFLAERTGGTYSTLKVQPAELEDSGVYFCASSPRDRGGYGYTFGSGTRLTVV.

The chain couples TRBV6-5 to TRBJ2-1, with 7 nucleotides matching TRBD2. In germline, CDR1 is MNHEY, CDR2 SVGAGI. The CDR3 is made up of 14 amino acids. V was pared by 6 bases and J by 9 bases, with 11 bases of the junction left unmatched. In nucleotides, the CDR3 is TGTGCCAGCAGCCTTTTGGAGCGGGGAGGTGAGCAGTTCTTC. Encoded protein: CASSLLERGGEQFF.

The rearrangement joins TRBV6-1 to TRBJ2-7, with D uncertain. V was pared by 1 base and J by 6 bases, with 7 bases between. This CDR3 comprises 12 residues. Germline V lookup: CDR1 MNHNS, CDR2 SASEGT. CDR3 DNA sequence: TGTGCCAGCAGTGAAGGGGCCCGCGAGCAGTACTTC. Amino acid sequence: CASSEGAREQYF.

The rearrangement links TRBV5-1 to TRBJ2-2; 7 nucleotides match TRBD1. This CDR3 has 13 amino acids. Trimming took 7 bases from V and 8 from J; bases not matched to a gene: 8. CDR1 and CDR2 from the germline V gene are SGHRS and YFSETQ. The DNA for the CDR3 is TGCGCCAGCTCAATCGACAGGGTAGGGGAGCTGTTTTTT. Residues: CASSIDRVGELFF.

This chain joins TRBV30 and TRBJ2-7, with D perhaps matching TRBD1 (6 bases). This CDR3 comprises 13 residues. Trimming took off 1 base at V and 2 bases at J, with 9 bases between the two ends. Per germline, CDR1 GTSNPN and CDR2 SVGIG (reference sequence). The CDR3 sequence is CAWSDRDTYEQYF. The CDR3 DNA reads TGTGCCTGGAGTGACCGGGACACCTACGAGCAGTACTTC.

This clone was picked up one time. The chain recombines TRBV4-1 with TRBJ2-3; possible D gene TRBD2, 6 bases. This CDR3 is 15 amino acids long. Germline CDR1 reads MGHRA; CDR2 reads YSYEKL. Trimming left V 2 bases short and J 9 bases short, with 18 bases between. The CDR3 loop is CASSQWGLTIATQYF. The CDR3 nucleotides read TGCGCCAGCAGCCAATGGGGACTCACCATCGCCACGCAGTATTTT.

As DNA, the CDR3 is TGCGCCAGCAGCCAAGAGCTAGCGGGGGCCTCACCGCTCTACAATGAGCAGTTCTTC. Translation gives CASSQELAGASPLYNEQFF. The rearrangement links TRBV4-1 to TRBJ2-1, with 10 nucleotides matching TRBD2. Germline values: CDR1 MGHRA, CDR2 YSYEKL. The CDR3 consists of 19 residues. The V and J ends lost 0 bases and 3 bases, in that order; junction bases with no gene match: 11.

The chain has TRBV9 and TRBJ2-1; 7 bases are a match to TRBD2. Germline assignment: CDR1 SGDLS and CDR2 YYNGEE. J gave up 1 base and V 5 bases, and 9 bases lay outside the gene matches. The CDR3 is 16 residues long. The CDR3 reads CASSIRGEASYNEQFF. As DNA, the CDR3 is TGTGCCAGCAGTATTCGGGGGGAGGCATCCTACAATGAGCAGTTCTTC.

V usage is TRBV10-3 and J usage is TRBJ1-1; D possibly corresponds to TRBD1 (5 bases). Germline lookup yields CDR1 ENHRY and CDR2 SYGVKD. The CDR3 extends over 14 amino acids. Trimming removed 2 bases at V and 1 base at J, with 8 bases between. DNA of the CDR3: TGTGCCATCAGTGAGCTTACAGGGAACACTGAAGCTTTCTTT. This encodes CAISELTGNTEAFF.

The chain employs TRBV4-2 and TRBJ1-1; D possibly corresponds to TRBD1 (5 bases). The CDR3 covers 12 residues. Trimming cost V 9 bases and J 2 bases, with 10 bases left between them. CDR1 and CDR2 (germline): LGHNA, YNFKEQ. CDR3 protein: CASRTLNTEAFF. The CDR3 DNA reads TGTGCCAGTAGGACACTCAACACTGAAGCTTTCTTT.

The V and J genes are TRBV4-2 and TRBJ1-1; 8 bases match TRBD1. Unmatched junction bases numbered 5, after V lost 4 bases and J lost 1 base. The germline V gene has CDR1 LGHNA and CDR2 YNFKEQ. The CDR3 is 15 amino acids. The CDR3 here is CASSPRQGWNTEAFF. CDR3 nucleotides: TGTGCCAGCAGCCCTCGACAGGGGTGGAACACTGAAGCTTTCTTT.

About this clone: Sequence at one end of the junction differs from germline and may be a read error. This chain links TRBV2 with TRBJ2-7, with D perhaps matching TRBD2 (5 bases). Germline loops: CDR1 SNHLY, CDR2 FYNNEI. There are 14 residues in the CDR3. As DNA, the CDR3 is TGTGCCAGCAGAGAAGAGTCAGGAGGCTACGAGCAGTACTTC. Amino acids: CASREESGGYEQYF. The variable domain in full, completed from reference TRBV2 and TRBJ2-7, reads EPEVTQTPSHQVTQMGQEVILRCVPISNHLYFYWYRQILGQKVEFLVSFYNNEISEKSEIFDDQFSVERPDGSNFTLKIRSTKLEDSAMYFCASREESGGYEQYFGPGTRLTVT.